A selection of T cell receptor beta chains follows, all from one sample in a study of patients and donors after allogeneic stem cell transplantation. TCRdb independently ran MiXCR on the RT-PCR reads; one entry per CDR3 protein. Of about 200,000 distinct CDR3 sequences in the sample, approximately 41% were seen once. The sequencing sample was made of blood, either unsorted or a sorted T cell fraction (not recorded which). The receptors stem from a human donor who was either an allogeneic HSCT recipient or a stem cell or donor lymphocyte infusion donor (not recorded which). It is not recorded whose cells these are; they may come from a transplant donor. CDR3s include the opening cysteine and the closing phenylalanine or tryptophan. A D gene is named only where the DNA matches it firmly. Rows give clone size only sometimes, using once, few, many, or a class for an expanded clone.

TGTGCCAGCAGTTTATCAGGAGGATTGGCCGCCTACAATGAGCAGTTCTTC | CASSLSGGLAAYNEQFF | TRBJ2-1 | - | TRBV28 | once
TGTGCCAGCAGTCACACAGGGAGGGGATATGGCTACACCTTC | CASSHTGRGYGYTF | TRBJ1-2 | - | TRBV12-3/TRBV12-4 | -
TGTGCCAGCAGCGTAGGCGGCACCGGCTACACCTTC | CASSVGGTGYTF | TRBJ1-2 | - | TRBV9 | few
TGTGCCAGCAGTGTTCGGGACACCTCCTACGAGCAGTACTTC | CASSVRDTSYEQYF | TRBJ2-7 | - | TRBV12-3/TRBV12-4 | -
TGTGCCAGCAGCCTTGCCCCCGGGGAGACAGATACGCAGTATTTT | CASSLAPGETDTQYF | TRBJ2-3 | - | TRBV9 | -
TGTGCCAGCAGCTTGGGTGCGGACGGGAACACTGAAGCTTTCTTT | CASSLGADGNTEAFF | TRBJ1-1 | - | TRBV7-6 | -
TGCGCCAGCAGCTTGGAGGGACACTCTAACTATGGCTACACCTTC | CASSLEGHSNYGYTF | TRBJ1-2 | - | TRBV5-1 | few
TGTGCCAGCAGTTACCGGGCCGCGGGGACAGATACGCAGTATTTT | CASSYRAAGTDTQYF | TRBJ2-3 | - | TRBV12-3/TRBV12-4 | few
TGTGCCAGCAGCTTAGTCGGGACCCAAGCCTATGGCTACACCTTC | CASSLVGTQAYGYTF | TRBJ1-2 | - | TRBV7-9 | -
TGTGCCAGCAGCCTTGGGACAGGGTTCTTCGAGCAGTACTTC | CASSLGTGFFEQYF | TRBJ2-7 | TRBD1 | TRBV14 | -
TGTGCCAGCAGGGAACAGGGCTCTGGAAACACCATATATTTT | CASREQGSGNTIYF | TRBJ1-3 | - | TRBV25-1 | few
TGTGCCAGCAGTTTTGGACAGGCGCTTGAAGCTTTCTTT | CASSFGQALEAFF | TRBJ1-1 | TRBD1 | TRBV12-3/TRBV12-4 | -
TGTGCCAGCAGCTTGTACGGAGGAGGGGGTACTAACTATGGCTACACCTTC | CASSLYGGGGTNYGYTF | TRBJ1-2 | - | TRBV5-6 | -
TGCAGTGCAGGAGGGAGGGCGGGGCGCGGCTATGGCTACACCTTC | CSAGGRAGRGYGYTF | TRBJ1-2 | - | TRBV20-1 | few
TGTGCCAGCAGCTTAGGCAGGAACGGGGAGCAGTTCTTC | CASSLGRNGEQFF | TRBJ2-1 | - | TRBV7-9 | -
TGCGCCAGCAGCTGGAACAGGGATCGAGCGCATGAGCAGTTCTTC | CASSWNRDRAHEQFF | TRBJ2-1 | - | TRBV5-1 | -
TGTGCCAGCAGCTTCCTGGGACATAATGAAGCTTTCTTT | CASSFLGHNEAFF | TRBJ1-1 | - | TRBV7-2 | -
TGTGCCAGCAGCTTCGAGGGGGTGTCTGAAGCTTTCTTT | CASSFEGVSEAFF | TRBJ1-1 | - | TRBV13 | -
TGCAGTGCTACCTCGAAAACGGGGGCTGACACCTTC | CSATSKTGADTF | TRBJ1-2 | - | TRBV20-1 | -
TGTGCCAGCAGTGGGCCTGGACATGAGGAGACTTATAGCAATCAGCCCCAGCATTTT | CASSGPGHEETYSNQPQHF | TRBJ1-5 | - | TRBV6-5 | -
TGTGCCAGCAGTCCATACAGGGGGAGGGCCATCTATGGTGAAGCTTTCTTT | CASSPYRGRAIYGEAFF | TRBJ1-1 | TRBD1 | TRBV12-3/TRBV12-4 | few
TGTGCCAGCAGCATCCAGGGCCGCACTGAAGCTTTCTTT | CASSIQGRTEAFF | TRBJ1-1 | - | TRBV6-2/TRBV6-3 | few
TGTGCCAGCAGCTTGGGTGGGCAGATTAGCAATCAGCCCCAGCATTTT | CASSLGGQISNQPQHF | TRBJ1-5 | - | TRBV5-6 | -
TGCGCCAGCAGCCAAGGCTTTTCTACGGGGCCGAACACTGAAGCTTTCTTT | CASSQGFSTGPNTEAFF | TRBJ1-1 | - | TRBV4-1 | once
TGTGCCAGCAGTGAGAGGGTCGTGGCTTCACCCCTCCACTTT | CASSERVVASPLHF | TRBJ1-6 | - | TRBV6-1 | medium-sized
TGTGCCATCAGCTCGGTACAGGCCGCGGGGAACACTGAAGCTTTCTTT | CAISSVQAAGNTEAFF | TRBJ1-1 | - | TRBV10-3 | few
TGTGCCAGCAGCCCCCTAGCGATAGAGCAGTTCTTC | CASSPLAIEQFF | TRBJ2-1 | - | TRBV7-6 | -
TGTGCCAGCAGCGTAGGGGAGGGGGTCGGTACTGAAGCTTTCTTT | CASSVGEGVGTEAFF | TRBJ1-1 | - | TRBV9 | -